This is a list of T cell receptor beta chains from one sample in a study of CD8 T cells in ankylosing spondylitis. TCRdb used MiXCR to reprocess the 5' RACE reads, holding one entry per CDR3 protein. This table holds roughly 130,000 distinct CDR3 sequences, approximately 6.8% found once. The sample comprised blood, either unsorted or a sorted T cell fraction (not recorded which). The origin of the receptors is a male donor with ankylosing spondylitis or in good health (not recorded which). Each CDR3 is given with its conserved first and last residue. The D gene is left open where the match is weak. Size values are once, few and many counts, or a class for expanded clones, and some rows have none.

v_call,j_call,d_call,clone_size,cdr3_aa,cdr3_nt
TRBV27,TRBJ2-1,TRBD2,many,CASMAGESNEQFF,TGTGCCAGCATGGCGGGAGAGTCCAATGAGCAGTTCTTC
TRBV27,TRBJ1-5,NA,many,CASRPGPDQPQHF,TGTGCCAGCCGGCCGGGGCCCGATCAGCCCCAGCATTTT
TRBV20-1,TRBJ2-3,TRBD2,many,CSARADWASGGPSSTDTQYF,TGCAGTGCTAGGGCTGATTGGGCTAGCGGGGGACCTTCTAGCACAGATACGCAGTATTTT
TRBV30,TRBJ2-3,NA,many,CAWNFVSSDTQYF,TGTGCCTGGAACTTCGTGAGCTCAGATACGCAGTATTTT
TRBV7-8,TRBJ2-1,NA,few,CASSLARVSYNEQFF,TGTGCCAGCAGCTTAGCCAGGGTGTCCTACAATGAGCAGTTCTTC
TRBV27,TRBJ2-5,TRBD1,many,CASSPDRGIGETQYF,TGTGCCAGCAGTCCCGACAGGGGAATCGGAGAGACCCAGTACTTC
TRBV15,TRBJ1-1,NA,many,CATSRDTFTGRATEAFF,TGTGCCACCAGCAGAGATACTTTCACAGGGCGGGCCACTGAAGCTTTCTTT
TRBV11-2,TRBJ2-5,TRBD2,many,CASRRPGLADETQYF,TGTGCCAGCAGACGCCCGGGACTAGCGGACGAGACCCAGTACTTC
TRBV9,TRBJ2-7,NA,many,CASSHPGSHYEQYF,TGTGCCAGCAGCCACCCGGGCTCGCACTACGAGCAGTACTTC
TRBV4-1,TRBJ2-7,NA,many,CASSPDSYHEQYF,TGCGCCAGCAGCCCTGACAGTTACCACGAGCAGTACTTC
TRBV5-1,TRBJ2-3,NA,many,CASSLLLPSPDTQYF,TGCGCCAGCAGCTTGTTACTGCCCTCCCCAGATACGCAGTATTTT
TRBV11-3,TRBJ2-2,NA,NA,CASSLGKVLPGELFF,TGTGCCAGCAGCTTAGGCAAGGTTCTCCCCGGGGAGCTGTTTTTT
TRBV7-2,TRBJ1-1,NA,many,CASSLWFGPGSNTEAFF,TGTGCCAGCAGCTTATGGTTTGGTCCAGGGTCGAACACTGAAGCTTTCTTT
TRBV12-3/TRBV12-4,TRBJ2-7,NA,many,CASSFRDTQTEQYF,TGTGCCAGCAGTTTCCGGGACACCCAAACCGAGCAGTACTTC
TRBV11-2,TRBJ2-2,NA,many,CASTPDGTVNTGELFF,TGTGCCAGCACCCCCGACGGGACGGTGAACACCGGGGAGCTGTTTTTT
TRBV28,TRBJ2-1,NA,many,CASSPTGGGPYNEQFF,TGTGCCAGCAGTCCCACCGGAGGGGGGCCTTACAATGAGCAGTTCTTC
TRBV20-1,TRBJ1-5,NA,NA,CSAPPGGGGRNQPQHF,TGCAGTGCCCCCCCCGGGGGGGGCGGGCGCAATCAGCCCCAGCATTTT
TRBV20-1,TRBJ2-1,NA,many,CSARVVELQSSYNEQFF,TGCAGTGCTAGAGTCGTGGAGCTCCAGAGCTCCTACAATGAGCAGTTCTTC
TRBV12-3/TRBV12-4,TRBJ1-5,NA,many,CASSLLLDQPQHF,TGTGCCAGCAGCTTATTACTCGATCAGCCCCAGCATTTT
TRBV5-1,TRBJ2-1,NA,many,CASSLGVGGDASDEQFF,TGCGCCAGCAGCTTGGGGGTTGGCGGGGATGCCTCCGATGAGCAGTTCTTC
TRBV7-8,TRBJ2-7,NA,many,CASSLALGYPYEQYF,TGTGCCAGCAGCTTAGCTTTGGGGTATCCCTACGAGCAGTACTTC
TRBV6-1,TRBJ2-1,NA,many,CASSSIYLYNEQFF,TGTGCCAGCAGCTCGATATACCTCTACAATGAGCAGTTCTTC
TRBV5-1,TRBJ1-2,NA,many,CASSSVSGAYGYTF,TGCGCCAGCAGCTCTGTTTCAGGCGCCTATGGCTACACCTTC
TRBV20-1,TRBJ2-1,TRBD2,NA,CSARSARLAASYNEQFF,TGCAGTGCTAGATCCGCGAGGCTAGCGGCCTCCTACAATGAGCAGTTCTTC
TRBV5-1,TRBJ2-5,NA,many,CASSLGLGGLEETQYF,TGCGCCAGCAGCTTGGGGCTGGGAGGCTTGGAGGAGACCCAGTACTTC
TRBV5-1,TRBJ2-2,TRBD2,many,CASSRLAGPPNTGELFF,TGCGCCAGCAGCCGGCTAGCGGGACCACCGAACACCGGGGAGCTGTTTTTT
TRBV5-1,TRBJ2-7,NA,many,CASSIRDSGAHEQYF,TGCGCCAGCAGCATCCGGGACTCCGGGGCCCACGAGCAGTACTTC
TRBV7-9,TRBJ2-5,NA,many,CASSLNQGRKETQYF,TGTGCCAGCAGCTTAAATCAGGGCCGTAAGGAGACCCAGTACTTC
TRBV20-1,TRBJ1-1,TRBD1,many,CSARHYRGLNTEAFF,TGCAGTGCTAGGCATTACAGGGGTCTGAACACTGAAGCTTTCTTT
TRBV15,TRBJ2-1,NA,many,CATREQGNGIPNEQFF,TGTGCCACCAGAGAACAAGGCAACGGGATTCCGAATGAGCAGTTCTTC
TRBV20-1,TRBJ2-3,NA,many,CSATRAAGDTQYF,TGCAGTGCTACCCGGGCCGCAGGAGATACGCAGTATTTT
TRBV18,TRBJ1-1,NA,NA,CASSPLGRLNTEAFF,TGTGCCAGCTCACCTCTGGGACGTCTGAACACTGAAGCTTTCTTT
TRBV5-1,TRBJ1-1,NA,many,CASSLEGAEAFF,TGCGCCAGCAGCTTGGAAGGGGCTGAAGCTTTCTTT
TRBV11-2,TRBJ2-3,TRBD2,many,CASSLEGSGSHTDTQYF,TGTGCCAGCAGCTTAGAAGGGAGCGGGAGCCACACAGATACGCAGTATTTT
TRBV12-3/TRBV12-4,TRBJ2-1,NA,NA,CASSLRGRSGYNEQFF,TGTGCCAGCAGTTTAAGGGGCAGAAGTGGATACAATGAGCAGTTCTTC
TRBV5-1,TRBJ2-7,TRBD1,many,CASSLGQGPYEQYF,TGCGCCAGCAGCTTGGGACAGGGACCCTACGAGCAGTACTTC
TRBV5-1,TRBJ2-3,NA,many,CASSLEGTDTQYF,TGCGCCAGCAGCTTGGAGGGCACAGATACGCAGTATTTT